Sequencing of this T cell receptor beta chain was carried out in a study of blood T cell repertoires in COVID-19. Study at large: Sites in the United States, Italy and Spain provided acute and convalescent COVID-19 samples. PBMCs, B-cell-depleted T cells, or T cells were the source of the cDNA or gDNA that made up the material.

Looked up from germline, CDR1 is LNHNV and CDR2 is YYDKDF (reference sequence). CDR3 length equals 12 residues. V was clipped by 0 bases and J by 16 bases, with 10 bases between them. Original data processing: Cell counts per sample came from amplifying reference gene primers. The data were produced by immunoSEQ multiplex PCR, yet TCRdb's version contains in-frame clones alone and is incomplete. Clonal size and the V and J genes are those of that table, whereas D and trimming came from the DNA. The sample lists about 440,000 clones; around nine tenths were seen once. V gene TRBV15 combines with J gene TRBJ1-6; D gene uncertain. The origin of this receptor is a woman between 25 and 40 years old with acute or convalescent COVID-19. The material sequenced was peripheral blood. Written as DNA, the CDR3 is TGTGCCACCAGCAGAGACCAGGTGCCGCTCCACTTT. The encoded protein is CATSRDQVPLHF.